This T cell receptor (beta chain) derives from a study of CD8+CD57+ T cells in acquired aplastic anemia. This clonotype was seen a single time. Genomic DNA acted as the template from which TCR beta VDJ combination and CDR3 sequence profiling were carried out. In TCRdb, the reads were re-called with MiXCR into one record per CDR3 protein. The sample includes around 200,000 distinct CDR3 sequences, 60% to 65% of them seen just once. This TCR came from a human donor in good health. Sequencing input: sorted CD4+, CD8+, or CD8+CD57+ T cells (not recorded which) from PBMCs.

Here the CDR3 DNA reads TGTGCCAGCAGTCCGGGGCCAGGCAACGTCCTGACTTTC. This gives the protein CASSPGPGNVLTF. The rearrangement uses TRBV12-3 or TRBV12-4 and TRBJ2-6; D is tentatively TRBD1 or TRBD2 (5 bases each). The CDR3 has 13 amino acids. V was trimmed by 5 bases and J by 9 bases, leaving 11 bases between them.